The TCR beta chain under discussion was sequenced for a study of T cells in Graves' hyperthyroidism and ophthalmopathy. It was RNA transcripts that yielded the amplified TCR beta CDR3 regions. TCR CDR3 regions were first amplified by RT-PCR with HTBI primers. Each CDR3 protein is one row after TCRdb ran MiXCR on the multiplex PCR reads. The data contain almost 600,000 distinct CDR3 sequences, just over 45% of them singletons. J was trimmed by 5 bases and V by 7 bases; bases with no gene match: 16. This CDR3 is 16 amino acids long. The V gene's germline CDR1 is SNHLY and CDR2 FYNNEI. What was sequenced was peripheral blood or thyroid tissue (not recorded which). The source is a woman younger than 30 with Graves' hyperthyroidism. The J gene is TRBJ1-2, the V gene TRBV2; TRBD1 agrees at 7 bases. CDR3 sequence reads: CASMGYGTVLKYGYTF. For the CDR3, the DNA is TGTGCCAGCATGGGGTACGGGACAGTCTTGAAGTATGGCTACACCTTC.